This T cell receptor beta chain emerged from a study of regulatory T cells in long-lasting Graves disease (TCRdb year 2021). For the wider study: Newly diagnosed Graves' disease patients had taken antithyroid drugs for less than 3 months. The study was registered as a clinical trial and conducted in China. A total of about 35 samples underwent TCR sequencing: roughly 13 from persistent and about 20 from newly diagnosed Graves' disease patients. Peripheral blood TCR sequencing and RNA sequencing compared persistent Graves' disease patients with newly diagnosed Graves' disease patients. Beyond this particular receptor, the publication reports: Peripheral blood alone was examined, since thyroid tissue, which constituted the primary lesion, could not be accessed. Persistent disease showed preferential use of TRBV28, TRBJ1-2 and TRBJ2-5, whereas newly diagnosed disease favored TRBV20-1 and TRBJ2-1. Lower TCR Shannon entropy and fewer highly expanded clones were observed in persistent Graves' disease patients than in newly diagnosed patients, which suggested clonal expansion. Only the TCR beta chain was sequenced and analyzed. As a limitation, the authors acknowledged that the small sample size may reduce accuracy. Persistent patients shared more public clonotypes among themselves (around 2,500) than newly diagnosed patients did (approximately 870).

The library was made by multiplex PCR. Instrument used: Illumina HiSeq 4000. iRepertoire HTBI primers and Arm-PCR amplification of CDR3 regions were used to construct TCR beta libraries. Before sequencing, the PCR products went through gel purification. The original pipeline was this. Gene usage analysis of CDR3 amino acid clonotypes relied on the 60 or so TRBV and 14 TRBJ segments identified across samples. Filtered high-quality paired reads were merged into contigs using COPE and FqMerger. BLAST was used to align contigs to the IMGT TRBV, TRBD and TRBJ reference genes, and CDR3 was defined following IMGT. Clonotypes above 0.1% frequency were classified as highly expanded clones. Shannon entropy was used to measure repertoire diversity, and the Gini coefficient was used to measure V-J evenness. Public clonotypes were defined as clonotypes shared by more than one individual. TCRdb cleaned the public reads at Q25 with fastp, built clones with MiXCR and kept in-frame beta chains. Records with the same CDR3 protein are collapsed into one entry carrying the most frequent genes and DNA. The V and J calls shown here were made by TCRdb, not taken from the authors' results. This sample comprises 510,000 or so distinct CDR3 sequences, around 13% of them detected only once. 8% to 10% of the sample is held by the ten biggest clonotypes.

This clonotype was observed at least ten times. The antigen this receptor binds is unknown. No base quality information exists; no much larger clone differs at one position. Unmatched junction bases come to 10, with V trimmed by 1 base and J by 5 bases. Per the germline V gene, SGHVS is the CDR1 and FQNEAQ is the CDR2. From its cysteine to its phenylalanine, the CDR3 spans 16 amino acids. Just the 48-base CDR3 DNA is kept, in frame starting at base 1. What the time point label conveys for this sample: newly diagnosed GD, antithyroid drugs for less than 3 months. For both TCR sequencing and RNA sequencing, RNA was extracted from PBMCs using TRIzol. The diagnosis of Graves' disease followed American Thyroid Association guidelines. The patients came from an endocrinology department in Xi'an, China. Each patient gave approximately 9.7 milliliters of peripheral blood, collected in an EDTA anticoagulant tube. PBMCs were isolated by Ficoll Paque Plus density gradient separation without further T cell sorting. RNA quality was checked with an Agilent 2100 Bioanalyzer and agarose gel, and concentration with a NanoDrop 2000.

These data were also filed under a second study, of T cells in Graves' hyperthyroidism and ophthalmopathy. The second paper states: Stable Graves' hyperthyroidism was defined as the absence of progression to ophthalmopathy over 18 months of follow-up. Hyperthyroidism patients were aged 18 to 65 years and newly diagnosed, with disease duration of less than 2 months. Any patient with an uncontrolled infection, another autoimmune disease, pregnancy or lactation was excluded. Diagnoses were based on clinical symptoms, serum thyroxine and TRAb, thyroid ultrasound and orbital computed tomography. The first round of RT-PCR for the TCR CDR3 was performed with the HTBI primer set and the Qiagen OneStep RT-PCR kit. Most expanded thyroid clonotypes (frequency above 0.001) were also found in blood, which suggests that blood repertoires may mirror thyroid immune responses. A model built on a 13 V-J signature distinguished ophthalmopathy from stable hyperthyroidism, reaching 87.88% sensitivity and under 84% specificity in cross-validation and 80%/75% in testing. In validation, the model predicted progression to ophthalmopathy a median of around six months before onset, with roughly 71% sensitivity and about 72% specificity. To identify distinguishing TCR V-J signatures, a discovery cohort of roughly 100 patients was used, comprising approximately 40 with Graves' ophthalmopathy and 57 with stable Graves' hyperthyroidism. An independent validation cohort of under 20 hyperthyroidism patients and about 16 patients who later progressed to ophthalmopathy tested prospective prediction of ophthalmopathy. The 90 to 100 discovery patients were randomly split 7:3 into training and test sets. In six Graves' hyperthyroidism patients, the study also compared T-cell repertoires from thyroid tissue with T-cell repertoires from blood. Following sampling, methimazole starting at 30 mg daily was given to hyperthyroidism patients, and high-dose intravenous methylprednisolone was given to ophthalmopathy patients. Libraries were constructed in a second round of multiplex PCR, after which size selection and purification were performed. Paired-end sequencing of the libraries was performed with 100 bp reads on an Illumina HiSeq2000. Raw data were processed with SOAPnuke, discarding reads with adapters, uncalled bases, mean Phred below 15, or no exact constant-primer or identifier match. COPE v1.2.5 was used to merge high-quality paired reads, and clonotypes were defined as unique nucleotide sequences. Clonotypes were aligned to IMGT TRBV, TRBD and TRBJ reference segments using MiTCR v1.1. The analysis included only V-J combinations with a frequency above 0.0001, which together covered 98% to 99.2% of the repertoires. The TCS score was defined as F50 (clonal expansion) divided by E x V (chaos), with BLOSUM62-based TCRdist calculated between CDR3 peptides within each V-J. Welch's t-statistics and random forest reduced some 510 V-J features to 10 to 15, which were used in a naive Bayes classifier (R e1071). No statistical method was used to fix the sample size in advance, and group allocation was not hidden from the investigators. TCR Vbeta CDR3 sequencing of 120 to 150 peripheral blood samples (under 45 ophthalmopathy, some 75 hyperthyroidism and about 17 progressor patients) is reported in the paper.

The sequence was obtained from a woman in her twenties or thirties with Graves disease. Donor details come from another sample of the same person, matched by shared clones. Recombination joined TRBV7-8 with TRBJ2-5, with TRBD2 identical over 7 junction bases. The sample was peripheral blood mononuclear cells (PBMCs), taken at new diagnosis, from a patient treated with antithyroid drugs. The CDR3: CASSLGGGRAGETQYF. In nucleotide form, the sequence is TGTGCCAGCAGCTTAGGGGGGGGTAGGGCGGGCGAGACCCAGTACTTC.